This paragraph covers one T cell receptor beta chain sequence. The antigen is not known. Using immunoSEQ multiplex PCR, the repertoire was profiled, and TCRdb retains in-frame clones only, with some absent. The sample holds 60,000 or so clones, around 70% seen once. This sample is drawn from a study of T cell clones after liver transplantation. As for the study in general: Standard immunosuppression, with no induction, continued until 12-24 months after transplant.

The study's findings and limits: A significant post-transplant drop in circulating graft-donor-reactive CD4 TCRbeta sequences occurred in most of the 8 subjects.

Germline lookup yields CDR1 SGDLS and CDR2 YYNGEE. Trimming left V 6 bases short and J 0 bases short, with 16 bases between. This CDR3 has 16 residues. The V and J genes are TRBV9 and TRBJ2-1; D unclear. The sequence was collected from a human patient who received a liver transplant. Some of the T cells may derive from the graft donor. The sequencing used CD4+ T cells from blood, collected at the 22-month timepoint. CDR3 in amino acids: CASNLMAQSSYNEQFF. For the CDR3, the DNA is TGTGCCAGCAACCTCATGGCCCAGAGCTCCTACAATGAGCAGTTCTTC.